The present entry profiles one TCR beta chain with its context. The data belong to a study of blood T cell repertoires in COVID-19. Study-wide background: Acute and convalescent COVID-19 samples came from the United States, Italy and Spain.

Study processing details: The authors estimated nucleated cell counts from reference gene primer amplification. Method: immunoSEQ multiplex PCR; TCRdb's copy keeps in-frame clones and lacks some. The DNA was the basis for D and trimming; V, J and clone size are from that table. The table shows approximately 130,000 clones, with about 77% occurring only once. The specimen sequenced was peripheral blood. This clonotype was sampled from a man at least 80 years old with acute or convalescent COVID-19.

The CDR3 DNA follows: TGTGCCAGCAGTGAAGTCTACAGGGGTAACGAGCAGTACTTC. It yields the protein CASSEVYRGNEQYF. The chain carries TRBV2 and TRBJ2-7, with TRBD1 matching 7 bases. The germline V gene encodes CDR1 SNHLY and CDR2 FYNNEI. J gave up 5 bases and V 1 base, and 5 bases lay outside the gene matches. There are 14 residues in the CDR3.